The subject of this entry is one T cell receptor (beta chain). Original analysis: Reference gene primer amplification gave estimated nucleated cell counts. The data were produced by immunoSEQ multiplex PCR, yet TCRdb's version contains in-frame clones alone and is incomplete. Clone size and the V and J calls come from that table; the DNA yielded D and trimming. The data contain tens of thousands of clones, more than 70% of them singletons. The junction had 5 bases not matched to a gene; V was cut back by 1 base and J by 8 bases. This CDR3 region has 14 residues. Looked up from germline, CDR1 is SEHNR and CDR2 is FQNEAQ (reference sequence). The sample originates from a study of blood T cell repertoires in COVID-19. For the study at large: The United States, Italy and Spain provided the acute and convalescent COVID-19 samples. T cells, B-cell-depleted T cells, or PBMCs provided the cDNA or gDNA that served as material.

The V call is TRBV7-9, the J call TRBJ1-2, with TRBD1 matching over 9 bases. Material for sequencing was peripheral blood. The TCR sequence derives from an elderly woman in a cohort sampled during active or convalescent COVID-19. The CDR3 DNA is TGTGCCAGCAGCTTAGTACAGGGGGCGCACGGCTACACCTTC. Encoded protein: CASSLVQGAHGYTF.